The 20 T cell receptor beta chains reported below all come from one sample, sequenced in a study of T-cell memory formation after mild COVID-19. TCRdb itself ran the 5' RACE reads through MiXCR, one entry per CDR3 protein. Found here are about half a million distinct CDR3 sequences, roughly 18% of them singletons; the top ten hold 9% to 15%. Sequenced material: PBMCs or a T cell subset sorted from them (not recorded which). The source is an adult woman who had mild COVID-19 (a few samples of this study predate the infection). Cell type and time point are not known.

Only a few counts were recorded for this clonotype. This chain joins TRBV7-2 and TRBJ2-5; tentative D call: TRBD2 (6 bases). The CDR3 consists of 15 residues. Germline-derived CDR1 and CDR2 are SGHTA and FQGNSA. Trimming took off 1 base at V and 4 bases at J, with 13 bases between the two ends. The CDR3 sequence is CASSLVAGTAETQYF. DNA of the CDR3: TGTGCCAGCAGCTTAGTCGCGGGAACGGCAGAGACCCAGTACTTC.

This chain connects TRBV19 to TRBJ1-2; 11 bases line up with TRBD1. Germline CDR1 reads LNHDA; CDR2 reads SQIVND (reference sequence). The CDR3 is made up of 14 amino acids. With 4 bases clipped from V and 6 bases from J, the junction kept 4 bases outside the gene matches. CDR3 protein: CASSKWDRGNGYTF. The CDR3 DNA is TGTGCCAGTAGTAAGTGGGACAGGGGGAATGGCTACACCTTC.

The chain has TRBV7-6 and TRBJ2-5, with 8 bases identical to TRBD1. The CDR3 runs to 15 residues. The germline gives CDR1 SGHVS, CDR2 FNYEAQ. V was clipped by 4 bases and J by 3 bases; unmatched bases: 7. CDR3 nucleotide sequence: TGTGCCAGCAGCTCACGACCGGACAGGGAAGAGACCCAGTACTTC. Amino acid sequence: CASSSRPDREETQYF.

This chain joins TRBV5-6 and TRBJ1-2; tentative D call: TRBD1 (6 bases). Per germline, CDR1 SGHDT and CDR2 YYEEEE. CDR3 length: 14 amino acids. V lost 4 bases and J lost 4, with 14 bases in between. DNA for the CDR3: TGTGCCAGCAGCGGAACACAGGGAGCCTATGGCTACACCTTC. Translation gives CASSGTQGAYGYTF.

This clonotype has more than one count but fewer than ten. The V and J genes are TRBV18 and TRBJ2-3; 8 bases fit TRBD2. There are 18 residues in the CDR3. Trimming cost V 1 base and J 0 bases; bases outside gene matches: 9. CDR1 and CDR2 from the germline V gene are KGHSH and LQKENI. CDR3 protein: CASSPLRGGGGSTDTQYF. CDR3 DNA: TGTGCCAGCTCACCACTTCGTGGAGGCGGGGGGAGCACAGATACGCAGTATTTT.

V is TRBV6-5 and J is TRBJ2-7; TRBD2 matches at 8 bases. CDR1 is MNHEY, CDR2 SVGAGI, per germline. With 2 bases clipped from V and 6 bases from J, the junction kept 15 bases outside the gene matches. The CDR3 has 17 residues. CDR3 in DNA: TGTGCCAGCAGTTACGCCTACGACGGGGGCGGGAGGCTCGAGCAGTACTTC. Amino acids: CASSYAYDGGGRLEQYF.

CDR3 amino acids: CASRVAGVNTEAFF. The CDR3 region has the DNA TGCGCCAGCAGGGTAGCAGGGGTGAACACTGAAGCTTTCTTT. V usage is TRBV5-1 and J usage is TRBJ1-1; possible D gene TRBD1, 6 bases. The CDR3 totals 14 residues. Germline V CDR1 and CDR2: SGHRS, YFSETQ. Trimming stripped 5 bases from V and 0 bases from J, with 11 bases between.

This clonotype was seen more than once but under ten times. This chain joins TRBV30 and TRBJ2-1; 12 bases are a match to TRBD2. Per germline, CDR1 GTSNPN and CDR2 SVGIG (reference sequence). The CDR3 length is 16 residues. V lost 1 base, J lost 8 bases, and 9 bases stayed unmatched. This CDR3 reads CAWSEALAGGWDEQFF. The DNA of the CDR3 is TGTGCCTGGAGTGAAGCACTAGCGGGAGGTTGGGATGAGCAGTTCTTC.

The V gene is TRBV20-1, the J gene TRBJ1-5; no reliable D call. This CDR3 is built from 14 residues. The germline CDR1 and CDR2 sequences are DFQATT and SNEGSKA (reference sequence). Trimming stripped 3 bases from V and 7 bases from J, with 16 bases between. This CDR3 is CSASEGGPRQPQHF. The CDR3 coding sequence is TGCAGTGCTAGCGAGGGAGGTCCGCGACAGCCCCAGCATTTT.

This clonotype was counted many times. The chain has TRBV19 and TRBJ1-2; D is undetermined. The CDR3 length is 10 residues. The germline V gene encodes CDR1 LNHDA and CDR2 SQIVND (reference sequence). The V end lost 8 bases, the J end lost 3 bases, and 4 bases lay between the germline ends. The DNA of the CDR3 is TGTGCCAGTGGGGACTATGGCTACACCTTC. Its translation is CASGDYGYTF.

There are a few counts of this clonotype. This chain uses TRBV7-9 with TRBJ1-2, with D perhaps TRBD1 (5 bases). The CDR3 contains 13 residues. Germline CDR1 and CDR2: SEHNR and FQNEAQ (reference sequence). The V gene lost 5 bases and the J gene lost 3 bases, with 10 bases spanning the gap. CDR3 sequence reads: CASSHDSYYGYTF. The CDR3 DNA follows: TGTGCCAGCAGCCACGACAGTTACTATGGCTACACCTTC.

In its sample, this clonotype was seen once. The V call is TRBV7-2, the J call TRBJ2-2; 8 bases are a match to TRBD1. Germline assignment: CDR1 SGHTA and CDR2 FQGNSA. The CDR3 spans 15 residues. The V and J ends lost 6 bases and 3 bases, in that order; junction bases with no gene match: 6. CDR3 amino acids: CASSPAGGDTGELFF. In DNA, the CDR3 is TGTGCCAGCAGTCCCGCAGGGGGCGACACCGGGGAGCTGTTTTTT.

This rearrangement joins TRBV12-3 or TRBV12-4 to TRBJ2-1; 13 bases align to TRBD2. The CDR3 is 15 residues long. The V and J ends lost 1 base and 10 bases, in that order; junction bases with no gene match: 4. CDR3 amino acids: CASSLGLAGGQEQFF. The CDR3 bases are TGTGCCAGCAGTTTAGGACTAGCGGGAGGACAAGAGCAGTTCTTC.

The V call is TRBV7-9, the J call TRBJ1-3; the D is unclear. With 5 bases removed from V and 0 bases from J, the gap between germline ends came to 11 bases. The CDR3 runs 15 residues. Germline CDR1 reads SEHNR; CDR2 reads FQNEAQ (reference sequence). In DNA form, the CDR3 reads TGTGCCAGCAGCAAATCCGGGTTCTCTGGAAACACCATATATTTT. This sequence encodes CASSKSGFSGNTIYF.

This clonotype was recorded a few times. The chain joins TRBV5-4 to TRBJ2-7; D not resolved. V shed 3 bases and J shed 3 bases, with 13 bases lying between them. Germline-derived CDR1 and CDR2 are SGHNT and YYREEE (reference sequence). The CDR3 consists of 14 residues. CDR3 bases: TGTGCCAGCAGCTCCGGTATCACGGGCTACGAGCAGTACTTC. Its protein is CASSSGITGYEQYF. Full variable domain (remainder filled in from reference TRBV5-4 and TRBJ2-7): ETGVTQSPTHLIKTRGQQVTLRCSSQSGHNTVSWYQQALGQGPQFIFQYYREEENGRGNFPPRFSGLQFPNYSSELNVNALELDDSALYLCASSSGITGYEQYFGPGTRLTVT.

This clonotype was observed a few times. The J gene is TRBJ1-2, the V gene TRBV12-3 or TRBV12-4; tentatively, D is TRBD1 (5 bases). V was trimmed by 6 bases and J by 8 bases, leaving 19 bases between them. This CDR3 is 14 amino acids long. The CDR3 spells CASRPPGGRDGYTF. The CDR3 DNA sequence: TGTGCCAGCAGACCCCCCGGAGGGAGGGACGGCTACACCTTC.

This clonotype was counted many times. This chain connects TRBV30 to TRBJ2-1; D might be TRBD2 (5 bases). Trimming cost V 3 bases and J 8 bases, with 11 bases left between them. The length of the CDR3 is 12 residues. The V gene's germline CDR1 is GTSNPN and CDR2 SVGIG (reference sequence). Here the CDR3 DNA reads TGTGCCTGGAGACTTAGCGTGGATGAGCAGTTCTTC. This encodes CAWRLSVDEQFF. The entire variable domain, with the rest obtained from reference TRBV30 and TRBJ2-1, is as follows: SQTIHQWPATLVQPVGSPLSLECTVEGTSNPNLYWYRQAAGRGLQLLFYSVGIGQISSEVPQNLSASRPQDRQFILSSKKLLLSDSGFYLCAWRLSVDEQFFGPGTRLTVL.

J is TRBJ1-3 and V is TRBV2, with D unclear. Per germline, CDR1 SNHLY and CDR2 FYNNEI. There are 11 residues in the CDR3. The ends were cut back, 2 bases at V and 7 bases at J, with 3 bases in the middle. CDR3 amino acids: CASSEMNTIYF. The CDR3 DNA reads as TGTGCCAGCAGTGAAATGAACACCATATATTTT.

The table lists this clonotype with a few counts. The chain joins TRBV7-2 to TRBJ2-3; D perhaps matches TRBD2 (5 bases). The V end lost 5 bases, the J end lost 6 bases, and 18 bases lay between the germline ends. CDR1 and CDR2 from the germline V gene are SGHTA and FQGNSA. The CDR3 length is 15 residues. CDR3 DNA sequence: TGTGCCAGCAGCGTGACTCCGGGATCGTGGGATACGCAGTATTTT. Encoded protein: CASSVTPGSWDTQYF. Full variable domain (rest looked up from reference TRBV7-2 and TRBJ2-3): GAGVSQSPSNKVTEKGKDVELRCDPISGHTALYWYRQSLGQGLEFLIYFQGNSAPDKSGLPSDRFSAERTGGSVSTLTIQRTQQEDSAVYLCASSVTPGSWDTQYFGPGTRLTVL.

This clonotype was seen repeatedly, ten times or more. This sequence joins TRBV29-1 and TRBJ1-2; D not certain. CDR1 SQVTM and CDR2 ANQGSEA come from the germline V gene. With 3 bases removed from V and 2 bases from J, the gap between germline ends came to 4 bases. This CDR3 is built from 11 residues. CDR3 sequence reads: CSVDQNYGYTF. CDR3 nucleotide sequence: TGCAGCGTTGATCAAAACTATGGCTACACCTTC.